Listed below are T cell receptor beta chains from one sample, sequenced in a study of blood T cell repertoires in COVID-19. This table comes from immunoSEQ multiplex PCR, and its TCRdb copy is limited to in-frame clones, with some not included. The sample has roughly 230,000 clones; 82% are singletons. The sample was PBMCs or T cells enriched from blood (not recorded which). All receptors derive from a woman aged 55-69 years who had recovered from COVID-19. Both conserved end residues are part of each CDR3. A D gene is named only where the DNA matches it firmly. A clone size is listed for some rows: how often the clone was seen (once, few, many), or a class if it is expanded.

j_gene: TRBJ1-2; len: 14; abundance: NA; v_gene: TRBV7-9; d_gene: TRBD1; CDR3aa: CASSRTGVDYGYTF; CDR3nt: TGTGCCAGCAGCCGGACAGGGGTTGACTATGGCTACACCTTC
j_gene: TRBJ2-5; len: 13; abundance: few; v_gene: TRBV2; d_gene: NA; CDR3aa: CASSENGGETQYF; CDR3nt: TGTGCCAGCAGTGAAAACGGGGGAGAGACCCAGTACTTC
j_gene: TRBJ1-2; len: 16; abundance: NA; v_gene: TRBV12-2; d_gene: NA; CDR3aa: CASRFLPGQGNYGYTF; CDR3nt: TGTGCAAGTCGCTTTCTACCGGGACAGGGAAACTATGGCTACACCTTC
j_gene: TRBJ2-1; len: 13; abundance: NA; v_gene: TRBV6-5; d_gene: TRBD2; CDR3aa: CATRLAGTNEQFF; CDR3nt: TGTGCCACCCGACTAGCGGGAACCAATGAGCAGTTCTTC
j_gene: TRBJ2-3; len: 15; abundance: NA; v_gene: TRBV5-4; d_gene: TRBD2; CDR3aa: CASRGGLAGQDTQYF; CDR3nt: TGTGCCAGCAGGGGGGGACTAGCGGGGCAAGATACGCAGTATTTT
j_gene: TRBJ2-2; len: 15; abundance: NA; v_gene: TRBV5-1; d_gene: TRBD2; CDR3aa: CASSLTSGMAGELFF; CDR3nt: TGCGCCAGCAGCTTGACTAGCGGGATGGCCGGGGAGCTGTTTTTT
j_gene: TRBJ1-2; len: 12; abundance: once; v_gene: TRBV29-1; d_gene: NA; CDR3aa: CSVERQDYGYTF; CDR3nt: TGCAGCGTTGAAAGGCAGGACTATGGCTACACCTTC
j_gene: TRBJ2-2; len: 14; abundance: NA; v_gene: TRBV19; d_gene: NA; CDR3aa: CASSGLANTGELFF; CDR3nt: TGTGCCAGTAGTGGTCTAGCGAACACCGGGGAGCTGTTTTTT
j_gene: TRBJ1-4; len: 15; abundance: once; v_gene: TRBV6-5; d_gene: TRBD1; CDR3aa: CASTPTGQLNEKLFF; CDR3nt: TGTGCCAGCACTCCCACGGGACAGCTTAATGAAAAACTGTTTTTT
j_gene: TRBJ2-7; len: 16; abundance: NA; v_gene: TRBV6-5; d_gene: TRBD1; CDR3aa: CASSYSTGQSFYEQYF; CDR3nt: TGTGCCAGCAGTTACTCGACGGGACAGTCCTTCTACGAGCAGTACTTC
j_gene: TRBJ1-1; len: 13; abundance: NA; v_gene: TRBV7-6; d_gene: NA; CDR3aa: CASSADSNTEAFF; CDR3nt: TGTGCCAGCAGCGCCGACAGCAACACTGAAGCTTTCTTT
j_gene: TRBJ1-2; len: 13; abundance: NA; v_gene: TRBV11-2; d_gene: NA; CDR3aa: CASSLAAGAGYTF; CDR3nt: TGTGCCAGCAGCTTAGCGGCGGGGGCCGGCTACACCTTC
j_gene: TRBJ2-7; len: 15; abundance: NA; v_gene: TRBV6-5; d_gene: TRBD1; CDR3aa: CASSRSDRDSYEQYF; CDR3nt: TGTGCCAGCTCCCGAAGCGACAGGGACTCCTACGAGCAGTACTTC
j_gene: TRBJ1-6; len: 14; abundance: NA; v_gene: TRBV6-5; d_gene: TRBD1; CDR3aa: CASIRGQANSPLHF; CDR3nt: TGTGCCAGCATTAGAGGACAGGCAAATTCACCCCTCCACTTT
j_gene: TRBJ2-7; len: 16; abundance: NA; v_gene: TRBV27; d_gene: NA; CDR3aa: CASTISARGSSYEQYF; CDR3nt: TGTGCCAGCACCATATCGGCCAGGGGAAGCTCCTACGAGCAGTACTTC
j_gene: TRBJ1-5; len: 14; abundance: NA; v_gene: TRBV19; d_gene: NA; CDR3aa: CATSTELSNQPQHF; CDR3nt: TGTGCCACCTCGACAGAATTAAGCAATCAGCCCCAGCATTTT
j_gene: TRBJ2-7; len: 16; abundance: NA; v_gene: TRBV6-5; d_gene: NA; CDR3aa: CASSYSSGQTSYEQYF; CDR3nt: TGTGCCAGCAGTTACTCTTCAGGACAGACCTCCTACGAGCAGTACTTC
j_gene: TRBJ2-3; len: 15; abundance: NA; v_gene: TRBV6-5; d_gene: NA; CDR3aa: CASRLQGSFTDTQYF; CDR3nt: TGTGCCAGCAGGTTACAGGGTAGTTTTACAGATACGCAGTATTTT
j_gene: TRBJ2-5; len: 16; abundance: NA; v_gene: TRBV6-2/TRBV6-3; d_gene: TRBD1; CDR3aa: CASSYPGTGAQETQYF; CDR3nt: TGTGCCAGCAGTTACCCCGGGACAGGGGCGCAAGAGACCCAGTACTTC
j_gene: TRBJ2-3; len: 14; abundance: NA; v_gene: TRBV5-1; d_gene: NA; CDR3aa: CASSLGRVTDTQYF; CDR3nt: TGCGCCAGCAGCTTGGGCAGGGTAACAGATACGCAGTATTTT
j_gene: TRBJ2-7; len: 16; abundance: many; v_gene: TRBV6-1; d_gene: TRBD1; CDR3aa: CASSEMWDRGLDEQYF; CDR3nt: TGTGCCAGCAGTGAAATGTGGGACAGGGGGCTCGACGAGCAGTACTTC
j_gene: TRBJ2-7; len: 15; abundance: NA; v_gene: TRBV7-9; d_gene: TRBD1; CDR3aa: CASSPLRDRGYEQYF; CDR3nt: TGTGCCAGCAGCCCGCTCCGGGACAGGGGCTACGAGCAGTACTTC
j_gene: TRBJ1-2; len: 13; abundance: NA; v_gene: TRBV3-1/TRBV3-2; d_gene: NA; CDR3aa: CASTRSLDYGYTF; CDR3nt: TGTGCCAGCACCAGATCGTTGGACTATGGCTACACCTTC
j_gene: TRBJ2-4; len: 16; abundance: NA; v_gene: TRBV3-1/TRBV3-2; d_gene: NA; CDR3aa: CASSQDLGAGLGIQYF; CDR3nt: TGTGCCAGCAGCCAAGATCTTGGGGCGGGGCTAGGCATTCAGTACTTC
j_gene: TRBJ1-2; len: 14; abundance: NA; v_gene: TRBV10-2; d_gene: NA; CDR3aa: CASRAQPANYGYTF; CDR3nt: TGCGCCAGCAGGGCACAGCCAGCTAACTATGGCTACACCTTC
j_gene: TRBJ1-6; len: 15; abundance: NA; v_gene: TRBV27; d_gene: TRBD1; CDR3aa: CASSAGQGLISPLHF; CDR3nt: TGTGCCAGCAGTGCGGGACAGGGGTTAATTTCACCCCTCCACTTT